What follows are 3 T cell receptor beta chains derived from one specimen sequenced in a study of shared clonotypes between healthy human individuals. Method: immunoSEQ multiplex PCR; TCRdb's copy keeps in-frame clones and lacks some. The table has roughly 2,300,000 clones, less than 95% seen once. Sequences were obtained from naive CD4+ T cells from PBMCs. Subset in this sample: CD45RA+ positively selected. Every receptor here comes from a man in his late teens or twenties in good health. Some clones in this sample may be carry-over from other donors' samples.

The CDR3 bases are TGTGCCAGCACTCCGGGGGGAGCTGGGGGGAGCTACGAGCAGTACTTC. Translation gives CASTPGGAGGSYEQYF. The genes are TRBV28 and TRBJ2-7; 7 bases match TRBD2. V lost 7 bases and J lost 3; bases outside the gene matches: 15. The germline gives CDR1 MDHEN, CDR2 SYDVKM. The length of the CDR3 is 16 residues.

V and J are TRBV4-2 and TRBJ2-7; 7 bases match TRBD1. CDR3 size: 15 residues. Trimming took 0 bases from V and 3 from J; bases not matched to a gene: 5. CDR1 is LGHNA, CDR2 YNFKEQ, per germline. CDR3 amino acids: CASSQDLGQYYEQYF. CDR3 in DNA: TGTGCCAGCAGCCAAGATCTGGGACAGTACTACGAGCAGTACTTC.

The rearrangement joins TRBV6-5 to TRBJ2-2, with TRBD2 identical over 11 bases. The CDR3 is 15 amino acids. CDR1 MNHEY and CDR2 SVGAGI come from the germline V gene. V trimming: 2 bases; J trimming: 7 bases; junction bases outside the gene matches: 3. CDR3 region: CASSYRTSGHGELFF. The CDR3 coding sequence is TGTGCCAGCAGTTACCGGACTAGCGGGCACGGGGAGCTGTTTTTT.